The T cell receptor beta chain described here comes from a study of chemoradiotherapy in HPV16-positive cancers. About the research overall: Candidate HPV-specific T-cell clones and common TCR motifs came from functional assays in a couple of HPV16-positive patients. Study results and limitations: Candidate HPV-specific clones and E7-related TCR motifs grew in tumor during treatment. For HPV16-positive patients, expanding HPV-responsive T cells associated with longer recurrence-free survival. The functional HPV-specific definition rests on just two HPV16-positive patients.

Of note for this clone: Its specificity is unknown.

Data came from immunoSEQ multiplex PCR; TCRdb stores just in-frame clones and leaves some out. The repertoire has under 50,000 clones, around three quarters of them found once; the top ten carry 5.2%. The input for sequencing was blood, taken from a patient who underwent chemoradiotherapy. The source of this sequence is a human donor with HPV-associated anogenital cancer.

The CDR3 bases are TGTGCCAGCAGCTCGGGGATTGGGGGGCCCCGCACAGATACGCAGTATTTT. This codes for CASSSGIGGPRTDTQYF. The V call is TRBV5-5, the J call TRBJ2-3; TRBD1 or TRBD2 may be the D gene (6 bases each). The CDR3 has 17 residues. In germline, CDR1 is SGHKS, CDR2 YYEKEE (reference sequence). The V and J ends lost 3 bases and 1 base respectively, with 18 bases between them.